A single sample is the source of the 10 T cell receptor beta chains below, sequenced in a study of cytomegalovirus exposure and HLA in healthy donors. Sequencing used immunoSEQ multiplex PCR; TCRdb keeps in-frame clones, though not all of them. Among 170,000 or so clones listed, 65% to 85% were seen once. Sequences were obtained from PBMCs. Receptors originate from a woman between 18 and 29 years old in good health and CMV-seropositive.

The rearrangement links TRBV15 to TRBJ2-5; TRBD2 aligns across 15 bases. The CDR3 totals 19 residues. CDR1 is LNHNV and CDR2 is YYDKDF in the germline V gene (reference sequence). V lost 1 base, J lost 4 bases, and 10 bases stayed unmatched. CDR3 residues: CATSRVAGLAGGKGETQYF. CDR3 nucleotides: TGTGCCACCAGCAGAGTGGCTGGACTAGCGGGGGGGAAGGGAGAGACCCAGTACTTC.

In its sample, this clone was seen a few times. The chain combines TRBV19 with TRBJ1-1; tentative D call: TRBD1 (5 bases). Germline assignment: CDR1 LNHDA and CDR2 SQIVND (reference sequence). The CDR3 consists of 13 residues. V lost 5 bases, J lost 5 bases, and 12 bases lay in between. CDR3 in amino acids: CASSLSRVTEAFF. CDR3 bases: TGTGCCAGTAGTCTGTCCAGGGTTACTGAAGCTTTCTTT.

This rearrangement joins TRBV7-2 to TRBJ1-2; D perhaps matches TRBD1 (5 bases). Germline lookup yields CDR1 SGHTA and CDR2 FQGNSA. This CDR3 spans 13 amino acids. Trimming removed 3 bases from V and 8 bases from J, with 13 bases in between. As DNA, the CDR3 is TGTGCCAGCAGCTTCGAAAGGGGCTACGGCTACACCTTC. This sequence encodes CASSFERGYGYTF.

The chain couples TRBV5-4 to TRBJ2-7, with unresolved D. Germline values: CDR1 SGHNT, CDR2 YYREEE (reference sequence). The CDR3 totals 14 residues. V shed 3 bases and J shed 4 bases, with 14 bases lying between them. The CDR3 DNA reads as TGTGCCAGCAGCTCCTCGCATAACACGTACGAGCAGTACTTC. Amino acids: CASSSSHNTYEQYF.

The chain couples TRBV19 to TRBJ1-5; no firm D call. Germline V gene data show CDR1 as LNHDA and CDR2 as SQIVND (reference sequence). Trimming cost V 2 bases and J 9 bases, with 11 bases left between them. The CDR3 length is 13 residues. The CDR3 loop reads CASSITGPGPQHF. The CDR3 nucleotides are TGTGCCAGTAGTATAACCGGCCCAGGGCCCCAGCATTTT.

This clone was detected only a few times. In DNA, the CDR3 is TGTGCCAGCAGCTCCGGCCAGGGGGCATTTGGAAACATTCAGTACTTC. It codes for CASSSGQGAFGNIQYF. This rearrangement joins TRBV7-3 to TRBJ2-4; 8 bases agree with TRBD1. In germline, CDR1 is SGHTA, CDR2 FQGTGA. Trimming cost V 4 bases and J 6 bases; bases outside gene matches: 11. The CDR3 is 16 amino acids.

The table lists this clone with a count of one. The rearrangement joins TRBV18 to TRBJ1-1, with 7 positions matching TRBD1. The junction had 16 bases not matched to a gene; V was cut back by 5 bases and J by 1 base. Per germline, CDR1 KGHSH and CDR2 LQKENI. This CDR3 region has 18 residues. The CDR3 DNA follows: TGTGCCAGCTCAGCGGCAAGCCCCGGGACAGCGGGGAACACTGAAGCTTTCTTT. Translated, it gives CASSAASPGTAGNTEAFF.

The CDR3 reads CASSYWQLDSPLHF. For the CDR3, the DNA is TGTGCCAGCAGTTATTGGCAGTTGGATTCACCCCTCCACTTT. The chain combines TRBV6-1 with TRBJ1-6; D gene uncertain. Trimming cost V 5 bases and J 8 bases, with 13 bases left between them. The V gene's germline CDR1 is MNHNS and CDR2 SASEGT. CDR3 length: 14 amino acids.

The chain employs TRBV14 and TRBJ1-4; D is ambiguous. The CDR3 covers 15 residues. The ends were cut back, 4 bases at V and 7 bases at J, with 16 bases in the middle. Germline V gene lookup returns CDR1 SGHDN and CDR2 FVKESK. The CDR3 DNA reads TGTGCCAGCAGCCCCTGGGCGGGCGGAGCTGAAAAACTGTTTTTT. This gives the protein CASSPWAGGAEKLFF.

This chain uses TRBV5-6 with TRBJ2-5; perhaps TRBD2 as D (5 bases). The length of the CDR3 is 14 residues. Germline V gene lookup returns CDR1 SGHDT and CDR2 YYEEEE. The V and J ends lost 0 bases and 5 bases respectively, with 11 bases between them. CDR3 coding DNA: TGTGCCAGCAGCTTGGACAGCGGTCTTGAGACCCAGTACTTC. It translates to CASSLDSGLETQYF.